This TCR beta chain is drawn from a study of cytomegalovirus exposure and HLA in healthy donors. As to this clone: Its antigen is not known. The sample holds other DNA sequences that translate to the same CDR3.

PCR amplification relied on 60 Vbeta primers (plus 13 Jbeta primers). Sequencing used immunoSEQ multiplex PCR; TCRdb keeps in-frame clones, though not all of them. The sample gives about 140,000 clones, roughly 68% of which show up once; about 10% is in the top ten. The study, taken as a whole, reports: In a later analysis, a missense DCLRE1C variant was linked to TCR beta V- and J-gene trimming.

Germline V CDR1 and CDR2: SGHAT, FQNNGV. The CDR3 loop spans 13 amino acids. Trimming at V came to 5 bases and at J to 3 bases, leaving 3 bases not matched to a gene. The J gene is TRBJ1-2, the V gene TRBV11-2; 7 nucleotides agree with TRBD1. The sequence was obtained from a man aged 30 to 45 in good health and CMV-seropositive. The material sequenced was PBMCs. CDR3 sequence (DNA): TGTGCCAGCAGCCCTGGACAGGACTATGGCTACACCTTC. Its translation: CASSPGQDYGYTF.